The source of this T cell receptor (beta chain) is a study of blood T cell repertoires in COVID-19. Study-wide background: Italy, Spain and the United States were the sources of the convalescent and acute COVID-19 samples. T cells, B-cell-depleted T cells, or PBMCs supplied cDNA or gDNA.

V was trimmed by 6 bases and J by 4 bases, leaving 9 bases between them. CDR3 length: 12 amino acids. Germline V gives CDR1 MGHDK, CDR2 SYGVNS. Original analysis: Reference gene primers were amplified, and this amplification served to estimate nucleated cell counts. TCRdb's copy holds only in-frame clones and misses some; the assay was immunoSEQ multiplex PCR. The V and J calls and clone size come from that table; D and trimming were worked out from the DNA. Among roughly 160,000 clones listed, almost 85% were seen once. Patients from Seattle were sampled longitudinally, starting during active infection.

This sequence joins TRBV25-1 and TRBJ1-2; D perhaps matches TRBD1 (5 bases). The receptor was derived from a woman of 80 years or more with COVID-19, enrolled during active disease. What was sequenced was peripheral blood. The CDR3 region has the DNA TGTGCCAGCAGGAAAGACAGCTATGGCTACACCTTC. Protein: CASRKDSYGYTF.